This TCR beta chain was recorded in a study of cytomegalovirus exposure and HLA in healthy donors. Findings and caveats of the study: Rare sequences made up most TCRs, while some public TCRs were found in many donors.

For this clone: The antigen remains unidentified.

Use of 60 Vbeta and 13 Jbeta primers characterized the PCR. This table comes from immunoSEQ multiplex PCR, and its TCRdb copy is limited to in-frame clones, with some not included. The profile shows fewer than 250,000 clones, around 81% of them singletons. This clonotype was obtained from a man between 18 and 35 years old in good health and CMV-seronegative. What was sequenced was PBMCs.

The CDR3 region is CSAATAQETQYF. The CDR3 DNA reads as TGCAGCGCCGCGACAGCCCAAGAGACCCAGTACTTC. This chain connects TRBV29-1 to TRBJ2-5; TRBD1 is a possible D gene (5 bases). Germline V gives CDR1 SQVTM, CDR2 ANQGSEA. This CDR3 has 12 amino acids. The germline V and J ends were trimmed by 7 bases and 1 base, with 10 bases remaining between them.